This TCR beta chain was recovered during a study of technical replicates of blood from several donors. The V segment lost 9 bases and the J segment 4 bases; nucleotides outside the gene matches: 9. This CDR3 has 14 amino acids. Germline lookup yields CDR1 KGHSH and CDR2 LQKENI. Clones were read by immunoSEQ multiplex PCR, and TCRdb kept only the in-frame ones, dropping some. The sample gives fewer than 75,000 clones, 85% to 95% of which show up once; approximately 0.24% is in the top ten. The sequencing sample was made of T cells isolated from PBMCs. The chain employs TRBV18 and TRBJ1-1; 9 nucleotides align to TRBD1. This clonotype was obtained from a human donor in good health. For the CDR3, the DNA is TGTGCCAGTTCGTGGGACAGGGTAGCCACTGAAGCTTTCTTT. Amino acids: CASSWDRVATEAFF.